This paragraph reports one T cell receptor (beta chain). This sample stems from a study of blood T cell repertoires in COVID-19. The overall study: Samples came from the United States, Italy and Spain, spanning acute and convalescent COVID-19.

Study processing details: Reference gene primers were amplified, and this amplification served to estimate nucleated cell counts. The table came from immunoSEQ multiplex PCR; TCRdb's copy has only in-frame clones and leaves some out. The DNA was the basis for D and trimming; V, J and clone size are from that table. The sample contains about 260,000 clones, approximately 86% of which appear only once. The sample was peripheral blood. This sequence was found in a woman between 50 and 59 years old who had recovered from COVID-19.

CDR3 sequence (DNA): TGTGCCAGCAGTCGGGGGGGACAGGGCTACGAGCAGTACTTC. It yields the protein CASSRGGQGYEQYF. J is TRBJ2-7 and V is TRBV6-2 or TRBV6-3, with D perhaps matching TRBD1 (9 bases). Per the germline V gene, CDR1 is MNHEY and CDR2 is SVGEGT. The CDR3 runs 14 residues. V lost 5 bases and J lost 3, with 14 bases in between.